The clone carrying this T cell receptor (beta chain) was seen a handful of times. What it binds is not known. cDNA prepared by RNA extraction and subsequent reverse transcription served as the template for sequencing. The protocol was immunoSEQ multiplex PCR, while the TCRdb copy is restricted to in-frame clones and leaves out a portion. Of roughly 250,000 clones listed, roughly two thirds were seen once; the top ten hold 0.95% to 1.5%. This sample was taken from a study of CD8+ T cells in alopecia areata. Study information: Among treated patients, oral tofacitinib was administered at 5 to 10 mg twice daily.

Collected material from alopecia areata patients comprised lesional scalp punch biopsies and peripheral blood. PBMCs, the starting material, were the source of sorted CD4+ and CD8+ T cells. The CDR3 covers 14 residues. In germline, CDR1 is SGHRS, CDR2 YFSETQ. V trimming: 4 bases; J trimming: 5 bases; junction bases outside the gene matches: 7. Study-wide points: Between patients, shared TCR sequences were less clear than in mice. This was possibly due in part to HLA diversity in the patient population.

This receptor was identified in a human donor with alopecia areata. This specimen consisted of CD4+ T cells sorted from blood, obtained at week 0. The genes are TRBV5-1 and TRBJ2-5; 8 positions match TRBD1. This chain's CDR3 is CASSQGAQGETQYF. The CDR3 DNA is TGCGCCAGCAGCCAGGGGGCGCAGGGCGAGACCCAGTACTTC.